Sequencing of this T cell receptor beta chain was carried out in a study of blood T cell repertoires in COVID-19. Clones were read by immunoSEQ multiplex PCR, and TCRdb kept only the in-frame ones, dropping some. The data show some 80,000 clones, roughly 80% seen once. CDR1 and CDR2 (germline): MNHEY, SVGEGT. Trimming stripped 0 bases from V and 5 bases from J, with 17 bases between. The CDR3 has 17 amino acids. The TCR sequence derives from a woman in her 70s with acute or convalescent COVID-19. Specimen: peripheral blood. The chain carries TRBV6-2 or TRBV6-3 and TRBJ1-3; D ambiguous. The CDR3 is CASSYSFAAVGRNTIYF. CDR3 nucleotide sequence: TGTGCCAGCAGTTACTCGTTCGCGGCCGTCGGGAGAAACACCATATATTTT.